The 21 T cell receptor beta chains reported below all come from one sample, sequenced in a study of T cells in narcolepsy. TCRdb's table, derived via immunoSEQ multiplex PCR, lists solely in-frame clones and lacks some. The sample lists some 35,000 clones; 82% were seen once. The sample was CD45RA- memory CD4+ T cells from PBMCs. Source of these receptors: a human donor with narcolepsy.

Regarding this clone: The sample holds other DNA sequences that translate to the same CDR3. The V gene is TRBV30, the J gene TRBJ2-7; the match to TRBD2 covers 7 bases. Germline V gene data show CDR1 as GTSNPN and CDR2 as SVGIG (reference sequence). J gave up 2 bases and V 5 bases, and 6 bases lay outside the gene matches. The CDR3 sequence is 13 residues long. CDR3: CAWGGRAAYEQYF. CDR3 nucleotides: TGTGCCTGGGGGGGGAGGGCGGCCTACGAGCAGTACTTC.

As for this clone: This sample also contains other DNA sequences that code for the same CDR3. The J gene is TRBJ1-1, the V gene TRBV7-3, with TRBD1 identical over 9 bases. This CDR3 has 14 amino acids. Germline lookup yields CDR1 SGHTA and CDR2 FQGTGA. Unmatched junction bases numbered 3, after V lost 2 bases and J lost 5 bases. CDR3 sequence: CASSLGTGRTEAFF. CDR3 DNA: TGTGCCAGCAGCTTAGGGACAGGGAGGACTGAAGCTTTCTTT.

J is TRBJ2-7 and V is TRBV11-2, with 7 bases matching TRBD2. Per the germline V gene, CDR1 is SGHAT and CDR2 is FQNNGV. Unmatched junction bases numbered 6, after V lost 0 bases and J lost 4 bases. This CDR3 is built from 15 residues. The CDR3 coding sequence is TGTGCCAGCAGCTTAGAAGCGCGGGAGAGGTACGAGCAGTACTTC. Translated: CASSLEARERYEQYF.

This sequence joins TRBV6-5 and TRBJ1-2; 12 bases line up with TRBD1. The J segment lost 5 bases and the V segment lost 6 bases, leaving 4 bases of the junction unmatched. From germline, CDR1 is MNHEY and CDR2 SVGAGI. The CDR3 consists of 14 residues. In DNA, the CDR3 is TGTGCCAGCAGCCTGGGACAGGGGGCGTATGGCTACACCTTC. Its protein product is CASSLGQGAYGYTF.

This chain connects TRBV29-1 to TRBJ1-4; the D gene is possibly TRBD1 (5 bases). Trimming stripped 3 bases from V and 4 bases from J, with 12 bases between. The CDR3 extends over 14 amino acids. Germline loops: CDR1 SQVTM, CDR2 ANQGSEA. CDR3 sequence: CSVDGPGINEKLFF. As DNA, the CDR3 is TGCAGCGTTGACGGCCCAGGGATTAATGAAAAACTGTTTTTT.

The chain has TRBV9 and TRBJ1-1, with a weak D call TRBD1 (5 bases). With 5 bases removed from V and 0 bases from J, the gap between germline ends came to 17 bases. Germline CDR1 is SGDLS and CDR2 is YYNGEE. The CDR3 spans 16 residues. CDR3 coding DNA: TGTGCCAGCAGGCCCCGGGACTCTTCCATGAACACTGAAGCTTTCTTT. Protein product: CASRPRDSSMNTEAFF.

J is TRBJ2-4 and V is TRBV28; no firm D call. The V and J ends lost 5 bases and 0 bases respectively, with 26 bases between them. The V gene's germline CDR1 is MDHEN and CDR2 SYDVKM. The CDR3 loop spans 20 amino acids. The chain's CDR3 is CASSNMGQTHGSLAKNIQYF. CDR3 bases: TGTGCCAGCAGTAATATGGGTCAGACCCACGGAAGCCTAGCCAAAAACATTCAGTACTTC.

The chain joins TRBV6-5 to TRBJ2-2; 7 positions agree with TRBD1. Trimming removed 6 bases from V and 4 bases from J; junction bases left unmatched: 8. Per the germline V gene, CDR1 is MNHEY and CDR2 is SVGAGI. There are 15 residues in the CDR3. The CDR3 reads CASSRGQFGTGELFF. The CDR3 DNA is TGTGCCAGCAGCCGGGGACAGTTTGGCACCGGGGAGCTGTTTTTT.

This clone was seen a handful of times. The CDR3 sequence is CASSDRVTEAFF. CDR3 coding DNA: TGTGCCAGCAGTGATAGGGTCACTGAAGCTTTCTTT. This rearrangement joins TRBV6-5 to TRBJ1-1; D is uncertain. The V gene's germline CDR1 is MNHEY and CDR2 SVGAGI. CDR3 length: 12 residues. V gave up 5 bases and J gave up 4 bases, with 8 bases separating them.

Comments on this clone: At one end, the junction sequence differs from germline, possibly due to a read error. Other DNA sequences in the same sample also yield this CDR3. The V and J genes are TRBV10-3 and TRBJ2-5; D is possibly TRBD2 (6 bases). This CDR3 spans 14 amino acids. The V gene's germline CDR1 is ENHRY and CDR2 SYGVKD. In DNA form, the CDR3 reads TGTGCCATCAGTGAGTCACTAGCCCAAAAGACCCAGTACTTC. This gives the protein CAISESLAQKTQYF.

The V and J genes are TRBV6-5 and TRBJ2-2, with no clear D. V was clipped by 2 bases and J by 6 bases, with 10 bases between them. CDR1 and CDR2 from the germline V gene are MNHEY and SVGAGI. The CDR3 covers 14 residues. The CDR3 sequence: CASSYVATAGELFF. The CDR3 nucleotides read TGTGCCAGCAGTTACGTGGCTACCGCCGGGGAGCTGTTTTTT.

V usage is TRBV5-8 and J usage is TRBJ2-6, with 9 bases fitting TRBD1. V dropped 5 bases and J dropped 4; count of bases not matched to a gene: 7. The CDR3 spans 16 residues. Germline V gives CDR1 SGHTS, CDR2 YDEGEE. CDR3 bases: TGTGCCAGCAGTCGGGACAGGGCAACCGGGGCCAACGTCCTGACTTTC. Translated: CASSRDRATGANVLTF.

The DNA for the CDR3 is TGTGCCAGCACCCCTGGGACTACCCCGGGAAACACCATATATTTT. Protein: CASTPGTTPGNTIYF. The chain recombines TRBV7-2 with TRBJ1-3; the D gene is possibly TRBD1 (5 bases). Trimming took off 7 bases at V and 4 bases at J, with 17 bases between the two ends. The V gene's germline CDR1 is SGHTA and CDR2 FQGNSA. This CDR3 region has 15 residues. The full variable domain, rest sourced from reference TRBV7-2 and TRBJ1-3, is GAGVSQSPSNKVTEKGKDVELRCDPISGHTALYWYRQSLGQGLEFLIYFQGNSAPDKSGLPSDRFSAERTGGSVSTLTIQRTQQEDSAVYLCASTPGTTPGNTIYFGEGSWLTVV.

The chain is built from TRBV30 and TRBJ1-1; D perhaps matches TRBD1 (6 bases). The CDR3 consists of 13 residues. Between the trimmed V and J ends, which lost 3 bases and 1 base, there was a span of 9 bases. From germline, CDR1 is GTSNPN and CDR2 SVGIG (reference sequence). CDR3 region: CAWSLQGNTEAFF. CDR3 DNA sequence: TGTGCCTGGAGCTTACAGGGGAACACTGAAGCTTTCTTT.

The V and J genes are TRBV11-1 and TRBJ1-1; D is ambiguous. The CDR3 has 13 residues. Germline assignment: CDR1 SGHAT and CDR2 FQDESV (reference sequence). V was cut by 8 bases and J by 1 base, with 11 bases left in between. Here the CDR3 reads CASGQTKNTEAFF. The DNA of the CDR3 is TGTGCCAGCGGTCAGACGAAGAACACTGAAGCTTTCTTT.

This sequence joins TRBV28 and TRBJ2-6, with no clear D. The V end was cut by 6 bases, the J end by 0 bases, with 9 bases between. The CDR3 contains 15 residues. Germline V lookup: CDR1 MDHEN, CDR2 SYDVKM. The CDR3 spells CASRGRSSGANVLTF. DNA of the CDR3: TGTGCCAGCAGGGGCAGAAGCTCTGGGGCCAACGTCCTGACTTTC.

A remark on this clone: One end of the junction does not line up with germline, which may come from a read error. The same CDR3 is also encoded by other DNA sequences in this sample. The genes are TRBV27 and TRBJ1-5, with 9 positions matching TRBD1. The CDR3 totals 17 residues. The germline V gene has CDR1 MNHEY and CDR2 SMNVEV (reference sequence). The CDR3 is CASSRTGDFYSNQPQHF. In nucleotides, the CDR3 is TGCGCCAGCAGCCGGACAGGGGACTTCTATAGCAATCAGCCCCAGCATTTT.

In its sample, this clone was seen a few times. CDR3 coding DNA: TGTGCCACCCTTGGACAGGGGGCCACTGAAGCTTTCTTT. Protein: CATLGQGATEAFF. V gene TRBV10-3 combines with J gene TRBJ1-1; TRBD1 matches at 11 bases. This CDR3 is 13 amino acids long. CDR1 and CDR2 from the germline V gene are ENHRY and SYGVKD. V shed 10 bases and J 4 bases; nucleotides not matched to a gene: 5.

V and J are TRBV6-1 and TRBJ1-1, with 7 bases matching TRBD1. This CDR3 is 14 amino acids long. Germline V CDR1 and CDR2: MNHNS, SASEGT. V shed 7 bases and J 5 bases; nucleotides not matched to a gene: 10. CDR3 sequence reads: CASNRQGGETEAFF. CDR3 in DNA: TGTGCCAGCAATCGACAGGGTGGCGAAACTGAAGCTTTCTTT.

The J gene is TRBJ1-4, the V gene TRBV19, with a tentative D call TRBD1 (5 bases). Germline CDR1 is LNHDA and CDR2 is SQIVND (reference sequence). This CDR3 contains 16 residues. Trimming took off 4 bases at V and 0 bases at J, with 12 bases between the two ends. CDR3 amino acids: CASSNQGPATNEKLFF. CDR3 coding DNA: TGTGCCAGTAGTAATCAGGGCCCTGCAACTAATGAAAAACTGTTTTTT.

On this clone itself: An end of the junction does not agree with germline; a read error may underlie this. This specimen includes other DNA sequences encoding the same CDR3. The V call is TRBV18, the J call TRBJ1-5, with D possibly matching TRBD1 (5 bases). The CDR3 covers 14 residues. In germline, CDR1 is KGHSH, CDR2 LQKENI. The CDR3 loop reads CASSRGNSNQPQHF. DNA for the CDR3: TGTGCCAGCTCTCGGGGGAATAGCAATCAGCCCCAGCACTTT.